The next 28 T cell receptor beta chains were all read from a single sample in a study of blood T cell repertoires in COVID-19. Generated by immunoSEQ multiplex PCR, the TCRdb table keeps only in-frame clones and is missing some. Of about 34,000 clones listed, about 80% are singletons. Specimen: peripheral blood. The source is a man aged 80 or over with acute or convalescent COVID-19.

The table lists this clone with a count of one. The chain employs TRBV6-4 and TRBJ2-1, with 9 nucleotides matching TRBD2. V shed 4 bases and J 8 bases; nucleotides not matched to a gene: 6. This CDR3 has 14 residues. Looked up from germline, CDR1 is MRHNA and CDR2 is SNTAGT. This chain's CDR3 is CASSAAGGYYEQFF. In DNA form, the CDR3 reads TGTGCCAGCAGTGCAGCGGGAGGTTATTATGAGCAGTTCTTC.

This clone was detected once. The V call is TRBV6-2 or TRBV6-3, the J call TRBJ1-6, with D tentatively TRBD1 (5 bases). The germline V and J ends were trimmed by 0 bases and 3 bases, with 18 bases remaining between them. From germline, CDR1 is MNHEY and CDR2 SVGEGT. The CDR3 spans 19 residues. CDR3 sequence reads: CASSYSGRGPKGYNSPLHF. In nucleotides, the CDR3 is TGTGCCAGCAGTTACTCCGGGCGGGGCCCAAAAGGCTATAATTCACCCCTCCACTTT.

This clone was recorded a few times. The V gene is TRBV29-1, the J gene TRBJ2-5; TRBD1 matches 7 bases. Germline loops: CDR1 SQVTM, CDR2 ANQGSEA. This CDR3 comprises 12 residues. Trimming at V came to 5 bases and at J to 5 bases, leaving 5 bases not matched to a gene. The CDR3, as DNA: TGCAGCGTTCTTAGGGGGCGGGAGACCCAGTACTTC. Protein product: CSVLRGRETQYF.

The rearrangement joins TRBV30 to TRBJ2-7; TRBD1 matches 8 bases. This CDR3 region has 13 residues. Trimming cost V 6 bases and J 5 bases; bases outside gene matches: 9. The germline V gene has CDR1 GTSNPN and CDR2 SVGIG (reference sequence). DNA of the CDR3: TGTGCCTGTGGACAGGGCGGGGTCCACGAGCAGTACTTC. This translates into CACGQGGVHEQYF.

This chain uses TRBV7-9 with TRBJ1-2, with 7 nucleotides matching TRBD1. Trimming at V came to 8 bases and at J to 8 bases, leaving 8 bases not matched to a gene. This CDR3 comprises 12 residues. Germline V gives CDR1 SEHNR, CDR2 FQNEAQ (reference sequence). The DNA of the CDR3 is TGTGCCAGCGGAAGACAGGGCGCGGGCTACACCTTC. It is translated as CASGRQGAGYTF.

This CDR3 reads CASSLTVQETQYF. The CDR3 DNA is TGTGCCAGCAGCCTCACAGTGCAAGAGACCCAGTACTTC. This rearrangement joins TRBV4-2 to TRBJ2-5; no clear D. Germline V gives CDR1 LGHNA, CDR2 YNFKEQ. The CDR3 runs to 13 residues. V was shortened by 4 bases and J by 2 bases, with 8 bases between the two germline ends.

V gene TRBV5-1 combines with J gene TRBJ2-2; a weak D match, TRBD1 (6 bases). The CDR3 totals 14 residues. The germline V and J ends were trimmed by 0 bases and 4 bases, with 7 bases remaining between them. Germline loops: CDR1 SGHRS, CDR2 YFSETQ. The DNA for the CDR3 is TGCGCCAGCAGCTTGGCCAGGGGCACCGGGGAGCTGTTTTTT. This codes for CASSLARGTGELFF.

V and J are TRBV5-6 and TRBJ1-6; D uncertain. The CDR3 covers 14 residues. CDR1 is SGHDT, CDR2 YYEEEE, per germline. The ends were cut back, 2 bases at V and 10 bases at J, with 13 bases in the middle. The CDR3 DNA sequence: TGTGCCAGCAGCTTCGGCAGGCGAGTATCACCCCTCCACTTT. It codes for CASSFGRRVSPLHF.

This clone has more than one count but fewer than ten. The chain joins TRBV4-2 to TRBJ2-7; D possibly corresponds to TRBD1 (6 bases). V lost 2 bases and J lost 5, with 10 bases in between. The CDR3 covers 13 residues. The germline V gene encodes CDR1 LGHNA and CDR2 YNFKEQ. The CDR3 nucleotides read TGTGCCAGCAGCCAATCCACAGGGAACGAGCAGTACTTC. Protein: CASSQSTGNEQYF.

The chain couples TRBV18 to TRBJ2-5; 10 bases fit TRBD1. V shed 3 bases, J shed 4 bases, and the junction held 5 bases outside the gene matches. CDR1 KGHSH and CDR2 LQKENI come from the germline V gene. This CDR3 has 15 amino acids. The CDR3 region is CASSPRTGGGETQYF. CDR3 DNA sequence: TGTGCCAGCTCACCCCGGACAGGGGGAGGAGAGACCCAGTACTTC.

The V gene is TRBV5-4, the J gene TRBJ2-1, with 13 bases identical to TRBD2. Germline trimming cut 3 bases from V and 3 bases from J; bases unmatched to any gene: 12. Germline CDR1 SGHNT, CDR2 YYREEE (reference sequence). The CDR3 contains 19 residues. CDR3 region: CASSSWTSGGTLFYNEQFF. CDR3 coding DNA: TGTGCCAGCAGCTCGTGGACTAGCGGGGGTACCTTGTTCTACAATGAGCAGTTCTTC.

This rearrangement joins TRBV10-3 to TRBJ1-6, with D perhaps TRBD1 (5 bases). Trimming removed 2 bases from V and 5 bases from J, with 22 bases in between. CDR1 is ENHRY, CDR2 SYGVKD, per germline. The CDR3 totals 19 residues. CDR3 nucleotide sequence: TGTGCCATCAGTGAGAGGGGTCAGGGCAGTCGTGGGAATAATTCACCCCTCCACTTT. Amino acids: CAISERGQGSRGNNSPLHF.

This clone has only a few counts. The chain employs TRBV6-2 or TRBV6-3 and TRBJ1-5, with 8 bases aligning to TRBD1. The CDR3 runs 14 residues. Per germline, CDR1 MNHEY and CDR2 SVGEGT. Unmatched junction bases numbered 10, after V lost 6 bases and J lost 9 bases. The CDR3, as DNA: TGTGCCAGCAGCCCGACAGGGGTCGCGGGGCCCCAGCATTTT. It is translated as CASSPTGVAGPQHF.

V gene TRBV5-1 combines with J gene TRBJ2-7, with TRBD2 matching 9 bases. Germline lookup yields CDR1 SGHRS and CDR2 YFSETQ. Trimming took 4 bases from V and 2 from J; bases not matched to a gene: 4. The CDR3 is made up of 14 amino acids. DNA for the CDR3: TGCGCCAGCAGCAGGACTAGCGATACCTACGAGCAGTACTTC. Translated: CASSRTSDTYEQYF.

The table lists this clone with many counts. V is TRBV7-9 and J is TRBJ2-7; TRBD2 matches at 7 bases. Germline V gene sequence: CDR1 SEHNR, CDR2 FQNEAQ (reference sequence). The CDR3 extends over 12 amino acids. J gave up 6 bases and V 11 bases, and 10 bases lay outside the gene matches. The DNA of the CDR3 is TGTGCCTCCAGCGGGGTCTTGCTCGAGCAGTACTTC. Residues: CASSGVLLEQYF.

The gene calls are TRBV25-1 and TRBJ2-7, with no clear D. The CDR3 has 13 amino acids. The germline CDR1 and CDR2 sequences are MGHDK and SYGVNS. V gave up 1 base and J gave up 2 bases, with 6 bases separating them. This CDR3 reads CASSESSAYEQYF. The CDR3 nucleotides read TGTGCCAGCAGTGAATCTTCGGCCTACGAGCAGTACTTC.

The sample holds one count of this clone. V gene TRBV7-2 combines with J gene TRBJ1-3; no firm D call. Per germline, CDR1 SGHTA and CDR2 FQGNSA. There are 15 residues in the CDR3. Trimming cost V 8 bases and J 4 bases, with 18 bases left between them. CDR3 region: CASGPEGGLGNTIYF. DNA of the CDR3: TGTGCCAGCGGCCCCGAAGGAGGGTTGGGAAACACCATATATTTT.

DNA of the CDR3: TGTGCCAGCAGCTTAGCGGGAGGGACCGATACGCAGTATTTT. Amino acid sequence: CASSLAGGTDTQYF. The V and J genes are TRBV7-2 and TRBJ2-3; 7 bases are shared with TRBD2. Germline CDR1 SGHTA, CDR2 FQGNSA. Losses at the gene ends were 0 bases for V and 6 bases for J; bases not matched to a gene: 3. The CDR3 totals 14 residues.

V usage is TRBV7-3 and J usage is TRBJ2-7; 8 bases are a match to TRBD2. The CDR3 consists of 13 residues. The germline V gene encodes CDR1 SGHTA and CDR2 FQGTGA. The V and J ends lost 5 bases and 3 bases, in that order; junction bases with no gene match: 3. The CDR3 sequence is CASSPSGSYEQYF. DNA for the CDR3: TGTGCCAGCAGCCCAAGCGGGAGCTACGAGCAGTACTTC.

J is TRBJ2-7 and V is TRBV5-1; 10 bases align to TRBD1. CDR3 size: 15 residues. The trim removed 0 bases at V and 4 bases at J, leaving 4 bases unmatched. Per germline, CDR1 SGHRS and CDR2 YFSETQ. CDR3 sequence reads: CASSLEDRGVYEQYF. The CDR3 DNA reads as TGCGCCAGCAGCTTGGAGGACAGGGGGGTTTACGAGCAGTACTTC.

The chain links TRBV4-2 to TRBJ2-1, with D possibly TRBD1 on 5 matching bases. The germline CDR1 and CDR2 sequences are LGHNA and YNFKEQ. The length of the CDR3 is 12 residues. V lost 3 bases and J lost 9, with 9 bases in between. CDR3 amino acids: CASSQGLGEQFF. The CDR3 DNA sequence: TGTGCCAGCAGCCAGGGGCTTGGTGAGCAGTTCTTC.

The chain carries TRBV6-2 or TRBV6-3 and TRBJ1-5, with 8 bases identical to TRBD1. Per germline, CDR1 MNHEY and CDR2 SVGEGT. Germline trimming cut 4 bases from V and 1 base from J; bases unmatched to any gene: 6. The CDR3 runs to 16 residues. CDR3 region: CASSLGQVRSNQPQHF. CDR3 coding DNA: TGTGCCAGCAGTTTGGGACAGGTAAGAAGCAATCAGCCCCAGCATTTT.

The CDR3 DNA sequence: TGTGCCAGCAGCCAATTGACAGCCTCCTACGAGCAGTACTTC. It encodes CASSQLTASYEQYF. The chain joins TRBV3-1 (or the pseudogene TRBV3-2) to TRBJ2-7; TRBD1 might be the D (5 bases). V gave up 2 bases and J gave up 0 bases, with 8 bases separating them. CDR3 length equals 14 residues. CDR1 and CDR2 from the germline V gene are LGHDT and YNNKEL (reference sequence).

This clone has just one count. The genes are TRBV9 and TRBJ2-2, with 10 bases fitting TRBD1. This CDR3 has 15 residues. The ends lost 6 bases at V and 1 base at J; junction bases unmatched: 3. Germline V gene sequence: CDR1 SGDLS, CDR2 YYNGEE. The CDR3 DNA reads as TGTGCCAGCACCAGGACAGGGGGGAACACCGGGGAGCTGTTTTTT. Translated: CASTRTGGNTGELFF.

The gene calls are TRBV7-3 and TRBJ2-3, with D possibly TRBD2 on 6 matching bases. CDR1 and CDR2 (germline): SGHTA, FQGTGA. CDR3 length: 14 residues. Between the trimmed V and J ends, which lost 4 bases and 2 bases, there was a span of 10 bases. Written as DNA, the CDR3 is TGTGCCAGCAGCTCGGGACTTCCCACAGATACGCAGTATTTT. Protein sequence: CASSSGLPTDTQYF.

This chain uses TRBV5-6 with TRBJ2-3; 8 bases fit TRBD2. J was trimmed by 6 bases and V by 5 bases; bases with no gene match: 5. The germline CDR1 and CDR2 sequences are SGHDT and YYEEEE. This CDR3 is 13 amino acids long. CDR3 amino acids: CASRRREVDTQYF. In DNA, the CDR3 is TGTGCCAGCAGGCGGCGGGAGGTGGATACGCAGTATTTT.

This chain links TRBV2 with TRBJ2-5; D might be TRBD1 (6 bases). V was shortened by 1 base and J by 4 bases, with 10 bases between the two germline ends. CDR1 is SNHLY and CDR2 is FYNNEI in the germline V gene. The CDR3 loop spans 14 amino acids. As DNA, the CDR3 is TGTGCCAGCAGTGAAGTTTCAGGGGTAGAGACCCAGTACTTC. Its translation is CASSEVSGVETQYF.

The CDR3 protein is CASSLSGETQYF. The CDR3 bases are TGTGCCAGCAGTTTATCGGGTGAGACCCAGTACTTC. The V and J genes are TRBV12-3 or TRBV12-4 and TRBJ2-5; D is unclear. This CDR3 is built from 12 residues. V was shortened by 2 bases and J by 5 bases, with 6 bases between the two germline ends.